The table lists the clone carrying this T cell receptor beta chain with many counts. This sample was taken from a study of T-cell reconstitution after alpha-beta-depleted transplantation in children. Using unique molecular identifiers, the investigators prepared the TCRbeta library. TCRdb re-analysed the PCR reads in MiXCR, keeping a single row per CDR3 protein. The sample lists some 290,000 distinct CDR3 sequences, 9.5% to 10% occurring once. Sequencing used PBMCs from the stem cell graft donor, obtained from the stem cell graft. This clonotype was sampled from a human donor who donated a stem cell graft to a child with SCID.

The CDR3 spells CASSSNPGYEQYF. The DNA for the CDR3 is TGTGCCAGCAGCAGCAATCCAGGGTACGAGCAGTACTTC. The rearrangement links TRBV9 to TRBJ2-7; weak D call: TRBD1 (5 bases). V was cut by 4 bases and J by 4 bases, with 12 bases left in between. The CDR3 spans 13 residues. Germline CDR1 SGDLS, CDR2 YYNGEE. The variable domain in full, completed from reference TRBV9 and TRBJ2-7, reads DSGVTQTPKHLITATGQRVTLRCSPRSGDLSVYWYQQSLDQGLQFLIQYYNGEERAKGNILERFSAQQFPDLHSELNLSSLELGDSALYFCASSSNPGYEQYFGPGTRLTVT.